The 5 T cell receptor beta chains listed next were all sequenced from one sample in a study of OX40 agonist ivuxolimab in advanced cancers. Sequencing used immunoSEQ multiplex PCR; TCRdb keeps in-frame clones, though not all of them. The sample has roughly 70,000 clones, about 85% seen once; the top ten hold 0.67%. The sample was CD4+ or CD8+ T cells sorted from blood, taken in a trial of the OX40 agonist ivuxolimab. Receptors originate from an adult with an advanced solid tumor such as melanoma, head and neck, liver or kidney cancer.

With respect to this clone: The same CDR3 also results from other DNA sequences found in this sample. CDR3 region: CASSLAPGAGANVLTF. Written as DNA, the CDR3 is TGCGCCAGCAGCTTGGCCCCAGGGGCTGGGGCCAACGTCCTGACTTTC. The chain recombines TRBV5-1 with TRBJ2-6, with D maybe TRBD1 (6 bases). Germline V gene sequence: CDR1 SGHRS, CDR2 YFSETQ. The CDR3 extends over 16 amino acids. The V and J ends lost 0 bases and 2 bases respectively, with 9 bases between them.

The J gene is TRBJ2-4, the V gene TRBV28; D perhaps matches TRBD1 (6 bases). Trimming removed 6 bases from V and 5 bases from J, with 14 bases in between. The germline CDR1 and CDR2 sequences are MDHEN and SYDVKM. The CDR3 spans 14 residues. CDR3 sequence: CASSQGQLQNIQYF. CDR3 sequence (DNA): TGTGCCAGCAGCCAAGGACAGTTACAAAACATTCAGTACTTC.

The gene calls are TRBV6-5 and TRBJ2-3; D may correspond to TRBD1 or TRBD2 (5 bases each). This CDR3 contains 15 residues. Trimming left V 4 bases short and J 4 bases short, with 15 bases between. CDR1 is MNHEY, CDR2 SVGAGI, per germline. This chain's CDR3 is CASSWDGGLSDTQYF. CDR3 DNA: TGTGCCAGCAGTTGGGACGGCGGCCTTTCAGATACGCAGTATTTT.

The gene calls are TRBV5-1 and TRBJ2-3, with 7 bases that match TRBD2. The V gene's germline CDR1 is SGHRS and CDR2 YFSETQ. The CDR3 totals 16 residues. Losses at the gene ends were 0 bases for V and 3 bases for J; bases not matched to a gene: 7. CDR3 residues: CASSLASGGVTDTQYF. The CDR3 nucleotides read TGCGCCAGCAGCTTGGCTAGCGGTGGGGTGACAGATACGCAGTATTTT.

The CDR3 is CASSLGQARRAEAFF. In DNA, the CDR3 is TGTGCCAGCAGCTTGGGACAGGCCCGAAGGGCTGAAGCTTTCTTT. The chain links TRBV5-4 to TRBJ1-1, with D perhaps matching TRBD1 (6 bases). CDR3 size: 15 residues. Germline V gene sequence: CDR1 SGHNT, CDR2 YYREEE (reference sequence). The germline V and J ends were trimmed by 0 bases and 6 bases, with 15 bases remaining between them. Looking up the rest from reference TRBV5-4 and TRBJ1-1 gives the full variable domain: ETGVTQSPTHLIKTRGQQVTLRCSSQSGHNTVSWYQQALGQGPQFIFQYYREEENGRGNFPPRFSGLQFPNYSSELNVNALELDDSALYLCASSLGQARRAEAFFGQGTRLTVV.